In this sample, the clone carrying this T cell receptor (beta chain) turned up once. Antigen unknown. This sample was taken from a study of T cells in localized non-small cell lung cancer. Study-level points and caveats: Uninvolved adjacent lung showed the highest T cell clonality, exceeding tumor. There were a median about 53 of the top 100 tumor clones appearing in adjacent lung. Because only a single region of the tumor was sequenced, heterogeneity remains possible. Higher blood T cell density tracked longer overall survival.

Assay used: immunoSEQ multiplex PCR; TCRdb lists only in-frame clones, some missing. Found here are fewer than 35,000 clones, roughly 90% of them singletons; the top ten hold around 4%. The J segment lost 4 bases and the V segment lost 5 bases, leaving 3 bases of the junction unmatched. CDR3 length equals 13 residues. Looked up from germline, CDR1 is MNHEY and CDR2 is SVGAGI. The starting material was peripheral blood, obtained before any cancer treatment. The clonotype originates from a man aged 40-75 years with stage I lung adenocarcinoma. V is TRBV6-5 and J is TRBJ1-2; 8 nucleotides align to TRBD1. In DNA, the CDR3 is TGTGCCAGCAGTCCGACAGGGGTCTATGGCTACACCTTC. It codes for CASSPTGVYGYTF.